The source of this T cell receptor (beta chain) is a study of T cell responses to AZD1222 COVID-19 vaccine. This clone showed up just once. Method: immunoSEQ multiplex PCR; TCRdb's copy keeps in-frame clones and lacks some. The profile covers around 140,000 clones, with over 90% appearing a single time and 1.5% to 2% taken by the ten largest. V gave up 0 bases and J gave up 7 bases; unmatched junction bases: 6. Germline V lookup: CDR1 SGHVS, CDR2 FQNEAQ. CDR3 length equals 17 residues. This chain links TRBV7-8 with TRBJ1-6, with 10 bases aligning to TRBD1. Here the sequenced sample was peripheral blood, taken on day 0 of AZD1222 vaccination. This receptor was obtained from an adult in good health. CDR3 loop: CASSLAGQGNPNSPLHF. DNA of the CDR3: TGTGCCAGCAGCTTAGCGGGACAGGGGAATCCAAATTCACCCCTCCACTTT.